Below, one T cell receptor beta chain is given with its context. The data were obtained in a study of blood T cell repertoires in COVID-19. Whole-study context: Nucleic acid was either cDNA or gDNA, and it came from T cells, B-cell-depleted T cells, or PBMCs.

Data came from immunoSEQ multiplex PCR; TCRdb stores just in-frame clones and leaves some out. The sample has some 160,000 clones, over 80% seen once. Enrolled through a virtual design, the participants were between roughly 18 and 95 years of age and came from 24 US areas. Trimming pared 5 bases from V and 5 bases from J, leaving 15 bases between. CDR1 is LGHDT, CDR2 YNNKEL, per germline (reference sequence). The CDR3 loop spans 14 amino acids. The source of this sequence is a woman in her thirties or forties who had recovered from COVID-19. Input material: PBMCs or T cells enriched from blood (not recorded which). V gene TRBV3-1 (or the pseudogene TRBV3-2) combines with J gene TRBJ1-1, with D perhaps TRBD1 (6 bases). CDR3 loop: CASSYRGGRTEAFF. DNA for the CDR3: TGTGCCAGCAGCTACCGGGGGGGGCGGACTGAAGCTTTCTTT.